This is a list of T cell receptor beta chains from one sample in a study of blood T cell repertoires in COVID-19. Measured with immunoSEQ multiplex PCR; TCRdb has only the in-frame clones, and not every one. The sample holds some 290,000 clones, around nine tenths seen once. Material for sequencing was peripheral blood. The receptors were gathered from a woman in her thirties with COVID-19, enrolled during active disease. Each CDR3 is given with its conserved first and last residue. Fields, in order: CDR3 protein, CDR3 DNA, V gene, D gene, J gene, CDR3 length, clone size. D genes are given only for firm matches. Rows give clone size only sometimes, using once, few, many, or a class for an expanded clone.

CASSDGGPSYEQYF TGCGCCAGCAGTGACGGCGGTCCTTCCTACGAGCAGTACTTC TRBV10-2 NA TRBJ2-7 14 NA
CASSLTGVSNQPQHF TGTGCCAGCAGTCTGACAGGGGTTAGCAATCAGCCCCAGCATTTT TRBV6-2/TRBV6-3 TRBD1 TRBJ1-5 15 NA
CASSLRPGTNEQYF TGCGCCAGCAGCTTGCGCCCCGGGACAAACGAGCAGTACTTC TRBV5-1 NA TRBJ2-7 14 NA
CASSFTGNIQYF TGCGCCAGCAGCTTTACGGGAAACATTCAGTACTTC TRBV5-1 NA TRBJ2-4 12 once
CASIRSNTGELFF TGTGCCAGCATCAGGTCGAACACCGGGGAGCTGTTTTTT TRBV28 NA TRBJ2-2 13 once
CASSLDFPNGYTF TGTGCCAGCAGCTTGGACTTCCCAAATGGCTACACCTTC TRBV5-4 NA TRBJ1-2 13 NA
CASSSLGGEIPTGELFF TGCGCCAGCAGCAGTCTAGGCGGGGAGATTCCCACCGGGGAGCTGTTTTTT TRBV5-1 NA TRBJ2-2 17 NA
CASSPPAAMNTEAFF TGTGCCAGCTCACCACCGGCGGCCATGAACACTGAAGCTTTCTTT TRBV18 NA TRBJ1-1 15 NA
CASSAREIGSGANVLTF TGCGCCAGCAGCGCGCGGGAGATCGGCTCTGGGGCCAACGTCCTGACTTTC TRBV4-1 TRBD2 TRBJ2-6 17 NA
CAISVSDRPPYEQYF TGTGCCATCAGTGTTTCGGACAGGCCTCCCTACGAGCAGTACTTC TRBV10-3 TRBD1 TRBJ2-7 15 NA
CASSLGLAGVDTGELFF TGTGCCAGCAGCTTGGGACTAGCGGGAGTAGACACCGGGGAGCTGTTTTTT TRBV9 TRBD2 TRBJ2-2 17 NA
CASSQDPGQPYNEQFF TGTGCCAGCAGCCAAGATCCAGGACAGCCCTACAATGAGCAGTTCTTC TRBV14 NA TRBJ2-1 16 NA